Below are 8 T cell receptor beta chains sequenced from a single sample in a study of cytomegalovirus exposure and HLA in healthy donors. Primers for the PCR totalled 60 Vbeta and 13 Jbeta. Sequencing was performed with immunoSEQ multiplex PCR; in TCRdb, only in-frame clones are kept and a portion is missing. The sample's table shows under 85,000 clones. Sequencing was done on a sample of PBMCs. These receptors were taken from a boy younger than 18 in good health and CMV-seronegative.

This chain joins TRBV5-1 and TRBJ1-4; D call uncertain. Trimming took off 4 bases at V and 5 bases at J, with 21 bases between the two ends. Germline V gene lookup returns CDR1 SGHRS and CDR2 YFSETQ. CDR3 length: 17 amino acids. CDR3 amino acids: CASSPRFPGQQNEKLFF. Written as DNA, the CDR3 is TGCGCCAGCAGCCCCCGGTTTCCGGGTCAACAAAATGAAAAACTGTTTTTT.

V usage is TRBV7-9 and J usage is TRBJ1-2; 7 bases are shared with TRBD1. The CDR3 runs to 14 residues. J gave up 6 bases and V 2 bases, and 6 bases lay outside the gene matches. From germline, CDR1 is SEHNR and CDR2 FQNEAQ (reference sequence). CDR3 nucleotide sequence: TGTGCCAGCAGCTTAAAGTCGACAGGGAATGGCTACACCTTC. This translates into CASSLKSTGNGYTF.

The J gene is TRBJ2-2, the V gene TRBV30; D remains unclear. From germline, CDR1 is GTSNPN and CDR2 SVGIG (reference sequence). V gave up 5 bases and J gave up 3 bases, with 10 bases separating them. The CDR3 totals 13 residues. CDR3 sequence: CAWLSTDTGELFF. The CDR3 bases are TGTGCCTGGTTATCCACGGACACCGGGGAGCTGTTTTTT. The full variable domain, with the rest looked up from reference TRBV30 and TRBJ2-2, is SQTIHQWPATLVQPVGSPLSLECTVEGTSNPNLYWYRQAAGRGLQLLFYSVGIGQISSEVPQNLSASRPQDRQFILSSKKLLLSDSGFYLCAWLSTDTGELFFGEGSRLTVL.

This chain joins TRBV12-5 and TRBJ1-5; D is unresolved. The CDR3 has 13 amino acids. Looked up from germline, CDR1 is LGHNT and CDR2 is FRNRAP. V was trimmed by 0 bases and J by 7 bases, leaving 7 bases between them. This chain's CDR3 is CASGLVVGQPQHF. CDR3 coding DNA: TGTGCTAGTGGTTTGGTAGTGGGCCAGCCCCAGCATTTT. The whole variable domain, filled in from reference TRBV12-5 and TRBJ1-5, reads DARVTQTPRHKVTEMGQEVTMRCQPILGHNTVFWYRQTMMQGLELLAYFRNRAPLDDSGMPKDRFSAEMPDATLATLKIQPSEPRDSAVYFCASGLVVGQPQHFGDGTRLSIL.

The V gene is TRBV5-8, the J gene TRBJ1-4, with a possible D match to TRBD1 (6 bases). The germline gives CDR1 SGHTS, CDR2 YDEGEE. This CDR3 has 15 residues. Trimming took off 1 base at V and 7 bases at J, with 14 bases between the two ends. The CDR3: CASSLFGTTVEKLFF. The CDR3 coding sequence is TGTGCCAGCAGCTTGTTCGGGACAACGGTTGAAAAACTGTTTTTT.

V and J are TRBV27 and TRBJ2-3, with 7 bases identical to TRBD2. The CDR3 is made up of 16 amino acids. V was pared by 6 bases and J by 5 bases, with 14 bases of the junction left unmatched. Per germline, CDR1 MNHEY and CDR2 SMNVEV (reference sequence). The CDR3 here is CASSLGGGKAGDTQYF. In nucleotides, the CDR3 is TGTGCCAGCAGCCTTGGGGGGGGGAAAGCAGGAGATACGCAGTATTTT.

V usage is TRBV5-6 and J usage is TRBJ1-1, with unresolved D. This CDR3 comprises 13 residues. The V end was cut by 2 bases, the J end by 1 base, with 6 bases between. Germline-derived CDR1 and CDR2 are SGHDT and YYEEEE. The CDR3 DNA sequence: TGTGCCAGCAGCTTCGATAGGAACACTGAAGCTTTCTTT. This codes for CASSFDRNTEAFF.

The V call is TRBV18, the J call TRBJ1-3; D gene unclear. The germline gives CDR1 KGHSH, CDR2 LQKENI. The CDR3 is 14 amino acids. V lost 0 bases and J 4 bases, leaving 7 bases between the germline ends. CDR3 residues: CASSPPNRGNTIYF. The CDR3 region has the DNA TGTGCCAGCTCACCACCGAACCGGGGAAACACCATATATTTT.